Following are 28 T cell receptor beta chains from one sample sequenced in a study of identical twins' blood T cells. One entry per CDR3 protein, called by TCRdb with MiXCR from the 5' RACE reads. The profile shows hundreds of thousands of distinct CDR3 sequences, about 28% of them singletons. The sequencing input was PBMCs. The receptors originated from a woman between 18 and 50 years old in good health.

Concerning this clonotype itself: This may stem from a read error, because a much larger clone lies one nucleotide away. The chain employs TRBV6-1 and TRBJ1-2, with no clear D. This CDR3 is 13 amino acids long. Germline V lookup: CDR1 MNHNS, CDR2 SASEGT. The DNA for the CDR3 is TGTGTCAGCAGTGAATCGGCAAACTATGGCTACACCTTC. Protein product: CVSSESANYGYTF.

The J gene is TRBJ1-1, the V gene TRBV6-2 or TRBV6-3, with D tentatively TRBD1 (6 bases). V dropped 5 bases and J dropped 1 base, with 11 bases sitting between them. The CDR3 runs 14 residues. CDR1 and CDR2 from the germline V gene are MNHEY and SVGEGT. CDR3 amino acids: CASSPGAPNTEAFF. The CDR3 nucleotides are TGTGCCAGCAGTCCGGGGGCTCCGAACACTGAAGCTTTCTTT.

Many counts were recorded for this clonotype. V and J are TRBV5-1 and TRBJ1-1, with TRBD1 as a possible D gene (5 bases). V was shortened by 0 bases and J by 1 base, with 10 bases between the two germline ends. The germline CDR1 and CDR2 sequences are SGHRS and YFSETQ. This CDR3 region has 15 residues. CDR3: CASSLVQGGNTEAFF. The CDR3 nucleotides are TGCGCCAGCAGCTTGGTTCAGGGTGGGAACACTGAAGCTTTCTTT.

A remark on this clonotype: A read error is possible here, since a much larger clone lies one base away. The V gene is TRBV6-1, the J gene TRBJ2-1; 10 bases align to TRBD2. Trimming took 6 bases from V and 6 from J; bases not matched to a gene: 14. The CDR3 extends over 17 amino acids. Germline CDR1 MNHNS, CDR2 SASEGT. CDR3 residues: CASRRTPGSGGLNEQFF. Written as DNA, the CDR3 is TGTGCCAGCAGACGAACTCCTGGTAGCGGGGGGCTCAATGAGCAGTTCTTC.

The gene calls are TRBV5-1 and TRBJ2-1, with unresolved D. This CDR3 is 13 amino acids long. Germline-derived CDR1 and CDR2 are SGHRS and YFSETQ. Trimming took 0 bases from V and 8 from J, leaving 9 bases between them. The DNA of the CDR3 is TGCGCCAGCAGCTTGGCCGTAAGGGATGAGCAGTTCTTC. Its translation: CASSLAVRDEQFF.

The sample holds a few counts of this clonotype. This rearrangement joins TRBV6-6 to TRBJ2-2; 14 bases map to TRBD2. CDR1 and CDR2 from the germline V gene are MNHNY and SVGAGI (reference sequence). Losses at the gene ends were 5 bases for V and 6 bases for J; bases not matched to a gene: 5. The CDR3 contains 16 residues. The CDR3 coding sequence is TGTGCCAGCAGTACGGGACTAGCGGGAGTACCCGGGGAGCTGTTTTTT. Translated: CASSTGLAGVPGELFF.

This clonotype was seen a single time. This chain connects TRBV2 to TRBJ1-1; 7 positions agree with TRBD1. The CDR3 is 16 residues long. After removal of 9 bases from V and 8 bases from J, the junction contained 21 bases not matched to a gene. Germline lookup yields CDR1 SNHLY and CDR2 FYNNEI. CDR3 sequence: CASEDRFPPDGTEAFF. The CDR3 DNA reads as TGTGCCAGTGAGGACAGGTTTCCTCCCGACGGCACCGAAGCTTTCTTT.

This clonotype appeared many times. This sequence joins TRBV3-1 and TRBJ2-1, with TRBD2 as a possible D gene (7 bases). Trimming shortened V by 4 bases and J by 8 bases, and 9 bases separated the two germline ends. Looked up from germline, CDR1 is LGHDT and CDR2 is YNNKEL (reference sequence). The CDR3 covers 12 residues. Here the CDR3 DNA reads TGTGCCAGCAGCCCCGGGGGGCATGAGCAGTTCTTC. Its protein is CASSPGGHEQFF.

The gene calls are TRBV19 and TRBJ1-5; D is perhaps TRBD1 (5 bases). The V end was cut by 6 bases, the J end by 4 bases, with 19 bases between. The CDR3 length is 16 residues. The germline V gene encodes CDR1 LNHDA and CDR2 SQIVND (reference sequence). CDR3 nucleotides: TGTGCCAGTAGACCCAGGGATTCGGAGCCTAATCAGCCCCAGCATTTT. Its translation: CASRPRDSEPNQPQHF.

As regards this clonotype: One end of the junction does not line up with germline, which may come from a read error. The gene calls are TRBV7-6 and TRBJ2-1; either TRBD1 or TRBD2 may fit D (5 bases each). Germline V lookup: CDR1 SGHVS, CDR2 FNYEAQ. The CDR3 runs 16 residues. CDR3 loop: CASSPQGGSAYSEQFF. CDR3 bases: TGTGCCAGCAGCCCCCAGGGCGGGTCAGCCTACAGTGAGCAGTTCTTC. Filled out from reference TRBV7-6 and TRBJ2-1, the complete variable domain reads GAGVSQSPRYKVTKRGQDVALRCDPISGHVSLYWYRQALGQGPEFLTYFNYEAQQDKSGLPNDRFSAERPEGSISTLTIQRTEQRDSAMYRCASSPQGGSAYSEQFFGPGTRLTVL.

The J gene is TRBJ2-1, the V gene TRBV7-2, with D possibly being TRBD1 (6 bases). V was cut by 5 bases and J by 8 bases, with 13 bases left in between. The germline V gene has CDR1 SGHTA and CDR2 FQGNSA. CDR3 length equals 13 residues. In nucleotides, the CDR3 is TGTGCCAGCAGCATTTACCGGACAGATGAGCAGTTCTTC. Protein product: CASSIYRTDEQFF.

Regarding this clonotype: A read error may account for a junction end that differs from germline. As DNA, the CDR3 is TGCAGTGCTATTTTGGGGGGCGCGGCTCTCTTT. It yields the protein CSAILGGAALF. The chain recombines TRBV20-1 with TRBJ1-1; D is possibly TRBD1 (6 bases). CDR1 and CDR2 (germline): DFQATT, SNEGSKA (reference sequence). This CDR3 comprises 11 residues.

This clonotype has only a few counts. This rearrangement joins TRBV7-9 to TRBJ1-2, with 7 bases identical to TRBD1. Germline V gives CDR1 SEHNR, CDR2 FQNEAQ (reference sequence). The V and J ends lost 5 bases and 0 bases, in that order; junction bases with no gene match: 6. The CDR3 covers 15 residues. For the CDR3, the DNA is TGTGCCAGCAGCCGCCGGGACAGAACTAACTATGGCTACACCTTC. Residues: CASSRRDRTNYGYTF.

This clonotype has more than one count but fewer than ten. The chain links TRBV28 to TRBJ1-3, with no clear D. The CDR3 consists of 13 residues. The V gene's germline CDR1 is MDHEN and CDR2 SYDVKM. Trimming stripped 7 bases from V and 4 bases from J, with 11 bases between. For the CDR3, the DNA is TGTGCCAGCAAGCGCGCCGGGGGAAACACCATATATTTT. Its protein is CASKRAGGNTIYF.

CDR3 in DNA: TGTGCCAGCAGTGGGGTTTCACTTAGCAATCAGCCCCAGCATTTT. Protein product: CASSGVSLSNQPQHF. The chain combines TRBV2 with TRBJ1-5; no clear D gene. Trimming shortened V by 4 bases and J by 0 bases, and 10 bases separated the two germline ends. From germline, CDR1 is SNHLY and CDR2 FYNNEI. This CDR3 spans 15 amino acids.

This clonotype showed up just a few times. This rearrangement joins TRBV7-3 to TRBJ2-3, with 9 bases aligning to TRBD2. The CDR3 extends over 17 amino acids. CDR1 and CDR2 from the germline V gene are SGHTA and FQGTGA. Germline trimming cut 4 bases from V and 6 bases from J; bases unmatched to any gene: 14. Here the CDR3 reads CASSSSGRAGGLDTQYF. CDR3 DNA sequence: TGTGCCAGCAGCTCGTCCGGTAGAGCGGGGGGATTGGATACGCAGTATTTT.

V is TRBV5-1 and J is TRBJ1-1; a weak D match, TRBD1 (5 bases). The CDR3 runs to 15 residues. Trimming pared 4 bases from V and 1 base from J, leaving 14 bases between. The germline CDR1 and CDR2 sequences are SGHRS and YFSETQ. This CDR3 is CASSPRIGANTEAFF. CDR3 bases: TGCGCCAGCAGCCCCAGGATCGGGGCGAACACTGAAGCTTTCTTT.

This clonotype occurred a few times. This chain links TRBV29-1 with TRBJ1-2, with TRBD1 identical over 7 bases. Trimming removed 1 base from V and 2 bases from J; junction bases left unmatched: 1. Germline lookup yields CDR1 SQVTM and CDR2 ANQGSEA. The CDR3 runs 13 residues. CDR3: CSVEAGGNYGYTF. As DNA, the CDR3 is TGCAGCGTTGAAGCAGGGGGAAACTATGGCTACACCTTC. Filled out from reference TRBV29-1 and TRBJ1-2, the complete variable domain reads SAVISQKPSRDICQRGTSLTIQCQVDSQVTMMFWYRQQPGQSLTLIATANQGSEATYESGFVIDKFPISRPNLTFSTLTVSNMSPEDSSIYLCSVEAGGNYGYTFGSGTRLTVV.

This clonotype was picked up one time. In DNA form, the CDR3 reads TGTGCCAGCAGCCAAGCAGGGGGCTCCAATTCACCCCTCCACTTT. Residues: CASSQAGGSNSPLHF. J is TRBJ1-6 and V is TRBV3-1; 8 bases align to TRBD1. The CDR3 extends over 15 amino acids. With V trimmed by 1 base and J by 7 bases, 3 bases remained unmatched. From germline, CDR1 is LGHDT and CDR2 YNNKEL (reference sequence).

Remarks on this clonotype: A much more abundant neighbour one base away suggests this may be a read error. The rearrangement links TRBV29-1 to TRBJ2-1; a weak D match, TRBD2 (6 bases). Germline V gene data show CDR1 as SQVTM and CDR2 as ANQGSEA. This CDR3 comprises 14 residues. The CDR3 nucleotides read TGCAGCTTTGAATGGGACTTCTCCTACAATGAGCAGTTCTTC. As protein: CSFEWDFSYNEQFF.

Only a few counts were recorded for this clonotype. CDR3 DNA sequence: TGTGCCAGCAGCTTAATCCCCGCCGAGCAGTACTTC. Translating it yields CASSLIPAEQYF. The chain uses TRBV7-4 and TRBJ2-7; D gene unclear. Trimming pared 2 bases from V and 6 bases from J, leaving 8 bases between. This CDR3 contains 12 residues. Germline V CDR1 and CDR2: SGHVT, SQSDAQ.

The gene calls are TRBV28 and TRBJ1-2; TRBD1 matches at 7 bases. The CDR3 is 14 residues long. Germline CDR1 and CDR2: MDHEN and SYDVKM. With V trimmed by 6 bases and J by 1 base, 5 bases remained unmatched. CDR3 loop: CASRVQGFNYGYTF. For the CDR3, the DNA is TGTGCCAGCAGGGTACAGGGGTTTAACTATGGCTACACCTTC.

Here the CDR3 reads CSAGDALNTEAFF. CDR3 sequence (DNA): TGCAGTGCAGGGGACGCCCTGAACACTGAAGCTTTCTTT. This chain joins TRBV20-1 and TRBJ1-1; possible D gene TRBD1, 5 bases. Germline lookup yields CDR1 DFQATT and CDR2 SNEGSKA (reference sequence). The CDR3 covers 13 residues. The ends were cut back, 6 bases at V and 0 bases at J, with 11 bases in the middle.

The rearrangement links TRBV14 to TRBJ1-1; 7 bases line up with TRBD1. Germline trimming cut 0 bases from V and 2 bases from J; bases unmatched to any gene: 9. CDR1 and CDR2 from the germline V gene are SGHDN and FVKESK. The CDR3 covers 17 residues. CDR3 bases: TGTGCCAGCAGCCAAGATCGGGGGACAGCTTACAACACTGAAGCTTTCTTT. This sequence encodes CASSQDRGTAYNTEAFF.

The chain couples TRBV7-9 to TRBJ2-7, with D possibly TRBD1 on 6 matching bases. The CDR3 extends over 16 amino acids. Germline values: CDR1 SEHNR, CDR2 FQNEAQ (reference sequence). Trimming left V 0 bases short and J 7 bases short, with 19 bases between. The CDR3 protein is CASSLAMGTPLYEQYF. The CDR3 DNA follows: TGTGCCAGCAGCTTAGCGATGGGGACACCTCTTTATGAGCAGTACTTC. The full variable domain, rest sourced from reference TRBV7-9 and TRBJ2-7, is DTGVSQNPRHKITKRGQNVTFRCDPISEHNRLYWYRQTLGQGPEFLTYFQNEAQLEKSRLLSDRFSAERPKGSFSTLEIQRTEQGDSAMYLCASSLAMGTPLYEQYFGPGTRLTVT.

This chain uses TRBV11-2 with TRBJ1-1; D is uncertain. Germline V gives CDR1 SGHAT, CDR2 FQNNGV. This CDR3 comprises 12 residues. V lost 2 bases and J 6 bases, leaving 7 bases between the germline ends. CDR3 residues: CASSLQRAEAFF. As DNA, the CDR3 is TGTGCCAGCAGCTTACAGAGGGCTGAAGCTTTCTTT.

The genes are TRBV20-1 and TRBJ2-3; 11 nucleotides match TRBD2. The ends lost 3 bases at V and 8 bases at J; junction bases unmatched: 10. Germline CDR1 is DFQATT and CDR2 is SNEGSKA (reference sequence). The CDR3 extends over 15 amino acids. The CDR3 loop is CSASGLAGGPGTQYF. CDR3 sequence (DNA): TGCAGTGCTAGTGGGTTAGCGGGAGGGCCTGGTACGCAGTATTTT.

This clonotype was observed a few times. V gene TRBV5-6 combines with J gene TRBJ2-7; no definite D call. The V and J ends lost 0 bases and 4 bases respectively, with 11 bases between them. The CDR3 sequence is 14 residues long. Germline loops: CDR1 SGHDT, CDR2 YYEEEE. CDR3 nucleotide sequence: TGTGCCAGCAGCTTGGTTAGATCGGATTACGAGCAGTACTTC. Translation gives CASSLVRSDYEQYF.